Listed below are T cell receptor beta chains from one sample, sequenced in a study of T cell responses to AZD1222 COVID-19 vaccine. Sequenced by immunoSEQ multiplex PCR; TCRdb stores in-frame clones only, minus some. This sample has some 74,000 clones, with around 81% found just once. Sample: peripheral blood, taken on day 0 of AZD1222 vaccination. The receptors stem from an adult in good health. Both conserved end residues are part of each CDR3. A D gene is named only where the DNA matches it firmly. A clone size is listed for some rows: how often the clone was seen (once, few, many), or a class if it is expanded.

clone_size d_call j_call v_call cdr3_nt cdr3_aa
NA NA TRBJ1-2 TRBV28 TGTGCCAGCAGTTCCCCGGAGGACTATGGCTACACCTTC CASSSPEDYGYTF
NA NA TRBJ2-5 TRBV5-1 TGCGCCAGCAGCTTGGTAGGGCAGGGTGGAGAGACCCAGTACTTC CASSLVGQGGETQYF
NA NA TRBJ1-4 TRBV18 TGTGCCAGCTCACCACCTGGGACTTTTGCAACTAATGAAAAACTGTTTTTT CASSPPGTFATNEKLFF
NA NA TRBJ1-5 TRBV12-3/TRBV12-4 TGTGCCAGCAGTTCCCATGGCAATCAGCCCCAGCATTTT CASSSHGNQPQHF
NA NA TRBJ1-5 TRBV5-6 TGTGCCAGCAGCTTGGAGGCAGGGGCCAGGCGGCCCCAGCATTTT CASSLEAGARRPQHF
NA NA TRBJ1-6 TRBV12-3/TRBV12-4 TGTGCCTGCCTAAGATCCTATAATTCACCCCTCCACTTT CACLRSYNSPLHF
NA NA TRBJ2-1 TRBV12-3/TRBV12-4 TGTGCCAGCAGTTTAGGACCTAATGAGCAGTTCTTC CASSLGPNEQFF
once TRBD2 TRBJ2-7 TRBV5-4 TGTGCCAGCAGCTTGGCGGAGCGGGAGGACTACGAGCAGTACTTC CASSLAEREDYEQYF
NA NA TRBJ1-5 TRBV5-1 TGCGCCAGCAGCCCCGATGCGGGTAGCAATCAGCCCCAGCATTTT CASSPDAGSNQPQHF
NA NA TRBJ1-1 TRBV3-1/TRBV3-2 TGTGCCAGCAGCCCTGGATCCCGAGCTTTCTTT CASSPGSRAFF
few TRBD2 TRBJ2-1 TRBV13 TGTGCCAGCAGCTGGGGTAGCGGGGAATCCTACAATGAGCAGTTCTTC CASSWGSGESYNEQFF